This T cell receptor beta chain was observed in a study of cytomegalovirus exposure and HLA in healthy donors. A few counts support this clone. The antigen remains unidentified. Study results and limitations: In an earlier analysis, most TCR beta V segments were productive about 87% or about 30% of the time.

This CDR3 spans 16 amino acids. Germline V gives CDR1 MNHNS, CDR2 SASEGT. V was trimmed by 3 bases and J by 2 bases, leaving 14 bases between them. The PCR ran on 60 Vbeta and 13 Jbeta primers. The assay was immunoSEQ multiplex PCR, and TCRdb's table has in-frame clones only and misses some. The table lists fewer than 150,000 clones, around 85% of them singletons. The sequencing sample was made of PBMCs. The rearrangement links TRBV6-1 to TRBJ2-1, with D possibly being TRBD1 (6 bases). The sequence came from a young woman in good health and CMV-seropositive. CDR3 in amino acids: CASSDDSGGPYNEQFF. The CDR3 DNA reads as TGTGCCAGCAGTGATGATAGTGGGGGCCCCTACAATGAGCAGTTCTTC.